These T cell receptor beta chains were read from a single sample in a study of metastatic and nonmetastatic thyroid tumors. TCRdb re-clonotyped the PCR reads via MiXCR. The sample has over 25,000 clones; 15% to 20% are singletons. Sequenced material: blood. The receptors here all came from a female donor with papillary thyroid cancer or a benign thyroid nodule (not recorded which). Some clones in this sample may be carry-over from other donors' samples. Each CDR3 is given with its conserved first and last residue. D genes are given only for firm matches. A clone size is listed for some rows: how often the clone was seen (once, few, many), or a class if it is expanded.

CDR3 length: 15; clone size: many; J gene: TRBJ1-4; D gene: -; V gene: TRBV9; CDR3 protein: CASSVEWGSHEKLFF; CDR3 DNA: TGTGCCAGCAGCGTAGAATGGGGGTCCCACGAAAAACTGTTTTTT
CDR3 length: 14; clone size: many; J gene: TRBJ2-1; D gene: TRBD1; V gene: TRBV5-5; CDR3 protein: CASSSNLQGSEQFF; CDR3 DNA: TGTGCCAGCAGCTCTAACCTACAGGGGAGTGAGCAGTTCTTC
CDR3 length: 13; clone size: -; J gene: TRBJ1-2; D gene: -; V gene: TRBV6-1; CDR3 protein: CASSAGTNYGYTF; CDR3 DNA: TGTGCCAGCAGCGCCGGGACAAACTATGGCTACACCTTC
CDR3 length: 13; clone size: few; J gene: TRBJ1-1; D gene: -; V gene: TRBV7-2; CDR3 protein: CASSRKGDTEAFF; CDR3 DNA: TGTGCCAGCAGCCGAAAGGGGGACACTGAAGCTTTCTTT
CDR3 length: 13; clone size: -; J gene: TRBJ1-5; D gene: -; V gene: TRBV9; CDR3 protein: CASSPFVNQPQHF; CDR3 DNA: TGTGCCAGCAGCCCTTTTGTCAATCAGCCCCAGCATTTT
CDR3 length: 15; clone size: many; J gene: TRBJ2-3; D gene: TRBD2; V gene: TRBV5-1; CDR3 protein: CASSLAGGDTDTQYF; CDR3 DNA: TGCGCCAGCAGCTTGGCGGGGGGAGATACAGATACGCAGTATTTT
CDR3 length: 12; clone size: many; J gene: TRBJ1-6; D gene: TRBD1; V gene: TRBV5-4; CDR3 protein: CASGRQGSPLHF; CDR3 DNA: TGTGCCAGCGGAAGACAGGGATCGCCCCTCCACTTT
CDR3 length: 14; clone size: few; J gene: TRBJ1-1; D gene: TRBD1; V gene: TRBV7-9; CDR3 protein: CASRSDRDVTEAFF; CDR3 DNA: TGTGCCAGCAGATCAGACAGGGACGTCACTGAAGCTTTCTTT
CDR3 length: 15; clone size: medium-sized; J gene: TRBJ1-5; D gene: -; V gene: TRBV6-5; CDR3 protein: CASSYGLGNGQPQHF; CDR3 DNA: TGTGCCAGCAGTTACGGGCTGGGGAACGGTCAGCCCCAGCATTTT
CDR3 length: 11; clone size: -; J gene: TRBJ1-2; D gene: TRBD1; V gene: TRBV20-1; CDR3 protein: CRGDRENGYTF; CDR3 DNA: TGCAGGGGAGACAGGGAGAATGGCTACACCTTC
CDR3 length: 14; clone size: medium-sized; J gene: TRBJ2-7; D gene: TRBD1; V gene: TRBV6-1; CDR3 protein: CASSRDRNTYEQYF; CDR3 DNA: TGTGCCAGCTCAAGGGACAGGAATACCTACGAGCAGTACTTC
CDR3 length: 18; clone size: -; J gene: TRBJ2-3; D gene: TRBD2; V gene: TRBV5-4; CDR3 protein: CASSLEGPNGGFTDTQYF; CDR3 DNA: TGTGCCAGCAGCTTGGAGGGGCCTAACGGGGGGTTCACAGATACGCAGTATTTT
CDR3 length: 15; clone size: large; J gene: TRBJ1-6; D gene: -; V gene: TRBV6-1; CDR3 protein: CASSEGRGMGSPLHF; CDR3 DNA: TGTGCCAGCAGTGAAGGGCGGGGTATGGGTTCACCCCTCCACTTT
CDR3 length: 13; clone size: medium-sized; J gene: TRBJ1-2; D gene: -; V gene: TRBV6-6; CDR3 protein: CASSYGRTYGYTF; CDR3 DNA: TGTGCCAGCAGTTACGGGAGGACCTATGGCTACACCTTC
CDR3 length: 16; clone size: -; J gene: TRBJ2-7; D gene: TRBD2; V gene: TRBV11-2; CDR3 protein: CASSQGTSGSKYEQYF; CDR3 DNA: TGTGCCAGCAGCCAAGGGACTAGCGGGAGTAAATACGAGCAGTACTTC
CDR3 length: 11; clone size: many; J gene: TRBJ2-1; D gene: -; V gene: TRBV20-1; CDR3 protein: CSASRNNEQFF; CDR3 DNA: TGCAGTGCTAGCCGGAACAATGAGCAGTTCTTC
CDR3 length: 15; clone size: once; J gene: TRBJ1-2; D gene: -; V gene: TRBV4-3; CDR3 protein: CASSQGPGTNYGYTF; CDR3 DNA: TGCGCCAGCAGCCAGGGACCGGGAACTAACTATGGCTACACCTTC
CDR3 length: 13; clone size: medium-sized; J gene: TRBJ2-2; D gene: -; V gene: TRBV12-3/TRBV12-4; CDR3 protein: CASSLVGAGELFF; CDR3 DNA: TGTGCCAGCAGTTTAGTGGGAGCCGGGGAGCTGTTTTTT
CDR3 length: 11; clone size: many; J gene: TRBJ2-1; D gene: -; V gene: TRBV7-2; CDR3 protein: CASSIENEQFF; CDR3 DNA: TGTGCCAGCAGCATCGAAAATGAGCAGTTCTTC
CDR3 length: 15; clone size: once; J gene: TRBJ1-6; D gene: -; V gene: TRBV3-1; CDR3 protein: CASSQYGQYNSPLHF; CDR3 DNA: TGTGCCAGCAGCCAATACGGACAGTATAATTCACCCCTCCACTTT
CDR3 length: 16; clone size: many; J gene: TRBJ2-2; D gene: -; V gene: TRBV7-8; CDR3 protein: CASSRGKGLNTGELFF; CDR3 DNA: TGTGCCAGCAGTAGAGGGAAGGGACTCAACACCGGGGAGCTGTTTTTT
CDR3 length: 14; clone size: few; J gene: TRBJ1-5; D gene: -; V gene: TRBV28; CDR3 protein: CASSFGWDRQPQHF; CDR3 DNA: TGTGCCAGCAGTTTCGGATGGGATCGGCAGCCCCAGCATTTT
CDR3 length: 16; clone size: many; J gene: TRBJ2-7; D gene: -; V gene: TRBV9; CDR3 protein: CASSATGRREYYEQYF; CDR3 DNA: TGTGCCTCCAGTGCTACAGGGCGGCGCGAGTATTACGAGCAGTACTTC
CDR3 length: 13; clone size: -; J gene: TRBJ2-2; D gene: TRBD2; V gene: TRBV7-3; CDR3 protein: CASSHGLAGELFF; CDR3 DNA: TGTGCCAGCAGCCACGGACTAGCAGGGGAGCTGTTTTTT
CDR3 length: 16; clone size: many; J gene: TRBJ2-1; D gene: -; V gene: TRBV9; CDR3 protein: CASSSLGQTGYNEQFF; CDR3 DNA: TGTGCCAGCAGCTCCCTCGGCCAGACGGGATACAATGAGCAGTTCTTC
CDR3 length: 14; clone size: -; J gene: TRBJ2-3; D gene: TRBD1; V gene: TRBV7-6; CDR3 protein: CASSLGTGTDTQYF; CDR3 DNA: TGTGCCAGCAGCTTAGGGACAGGGACAGATACGCAGTATTTT
CDR3 length: 13; clone size: few; J gene: TRBJ2-3; D gene: -; V gene: TRBV14; CDR3 protein: CASSQATADTQYF; CDR3 DNA: TGTGCCAGCAGCCAAGCCACCGCAGATACGCAGTATTTT
CDR3 length: 12; clone size: many; J gene: TRBJ1-2; D gene: -; V gene: TRBV15; CDR3 protein: CATSRDGGGYTF; CDR3 DNA: TGTGCCACCAGCAGAGATGGGGGTGGCTACACCTTC